A single sample gave rise to the 19 T cell receptor beta chains below, sequenced in a study of T cell responses to AZD1222 COVID-19 vaccine (dated by TCRdb to about 2021). The library came from the immunoSEQ multiplex PCR assay. TCRdb stores this immuneACCESS table with in-frame sequences only. Part of the clones is absent; in the studies checked, under half of the shortfall reflects unresolved V genes, and no reason is known for the rest. Within this sample are 150,000 to 180,000 clones, with 90% to 95% of them counted one time only. Of the sample, approximately 1.6% is held by the ten largest clones. This specimen's time point label, per the study, means: about 28 days (+/-7) after the second vaccine dose. The sample here was peripheral blood, taken 28 days after the second AZD1222 dose. Receptor source: an adult who received the AZD1222 COVID-19 vaccine.

This rearrangement joins TRBV19 to TRBJ2-1; 8 nucleotides line up with TRBD1. The CDR3 is made up of 15 amino acids. From germline, CDR1 is LNHDA and CDR2 SQIVND (reference sequence). V trimming: 9 bases; J trimming: 3 bases; junction bases outside the gene matches: 10. CDR3 coding DNA: TGTGCCAGCTGCCTGGGGACAGGCGACTACAATGAGCAGTTCTTC. Its translation is CASCLGTGDYNEQFF. The whole variable domain, filled in from reference TRBV19 and TRBJ2-1, reads DGGITQSPKYLFRKEGQNVTLSCEQNLNHDAMYWYRQDPGQGLRLIYYSQIVNDFQKGDIAEGYSVSREKKESFPLTVTSAQKNPTAFYLCASCLGTGDYNEQFFGPGTRLTVL.

The sample holds one count of this clone. The chain combines TRBV4-2 with TRBJ2-1; weak D call: TRBD1 (5 bases). V was shortened by 3 bases and J by 5 bases, with 11 bases between the two germline ends. The CDR3 contains 14 residues. CDR1 LGHNA and CDR2 YNFKEQ come from the germline V gene. The CDR3 is CASSHRKGHNEQFF. The DNA of the CDR3 is TGTGCCAGCAGCCACCGGAAGGGGCACAATGAGCAGTTCTTC.

This clone was found once. The J gene is TRBJ2-1, the V gene TRBV30, with D perhaps TRBD2 (6 bases). V lost 5 bases, J lost 7 bases, and 9 bases lay in between. Germline V gene lookup returns CDR1 GTSNPN and CDR2 SVGIG (reference sequence). CDR3 size: 11 residues. CDR3 loop: CAWGGLNEQFF. CDR3 in DNA: TGTGCCTGGGGAGGGCTGAATGAGCAGTTCTTC. Full variable domain (remainder filled in from reference TRBV30 and TRBJ2-1): SQTIHQWPATLVQPVGSPLSLECTVEGTSNPNLYWYRQAAGRGLQLLFYSVGIGQISSEVPQNLSASRPQDRQFILSSKKLLLSDSGFYLCAWGGLNEQFFGPGTRLTVL.

This chain uses TRBV28 with TRBJ1-4, with 7 bases aligning to TRBD1. Germline CDR1 reads MDHEN; CDR2 reads SYDVKM. This CDR3 has 15 amino acids. V was clipped by 6 bases and J by 8 bases; unmatched bases: 12. In DNA, the CDR3 is TGTGCCAGCAGCCGGGGACAGACCTTTAACGAAAAACTGTTTTTT. This encodes CASSRGQTFNEKLFF.

The CDR3 sequence: CASSPGQYSNQPQHF. CDR3 in DNA: TGTGCCAGCAGCCCGGGACAGTATAGCAATCAGCCCCAGCATTTT. This chain joins TRBV5-6 and TRBJ1-5, with 7 bases that match TRBD1. CDR3 length equals 15 residues. The ends lost 4 bases at V and 0 bases at J; junction bases unmatched: 4. Germline CDR1 and CDR2: SGHDT and YYEEEE.

V is TRBV7-2 and J is TRBJ2-7, with 7 positions matching TRBD2. The CDR3 is 14 residues long. The junction had 5 bases not matched to a gene; V was cut back by 4 bases and J by 2 bases. CDR1 and CDR2 from the germline V gene are SGHTA and FQGNSA. The DNA of the CDR3 is TGTGCCAGCAGCTCACCGGGACTACCCTACGAGCAGTACTTC. Translated, it gives CASSSPGLPYEQYF.

This chain links TRBV18 with TRBJ1-6, with 11 bases aligning to TRBD1. Germline-derived CDR1 and CDR2 are KGHSH and LQKENI. The junction had 10 bases not matched to a gene; V was cut back by 5 bases and J by 10 bases. This CDR3 comprises 16 residues. CDR3 DNA sequence: TGTGCCAGCTCATCACAGGGACAGGGGGGAAGGTCACCCCTCCACTTT. It is translated as CASSSQGQGGRSPLHF.

V and J are TRBV13 and TRBJ2-1; TRBD2 is a possible D gene (6 bases). The V and J ends lost 6 bases and 8 bases respectively, with 17 bases between them. In germline, CDR1 is PRHDT, CDR2 FYEKMQ (reference sequence). The CDR3 is made up of 14 amino acids. CDR3 region: CASRLAGGAHEQFF. DNA of the CDR3: TGTGCCAGCAGATTGGCGGGCGGGGCCCATGAGCAGTTCTTC.

The chain has TRBV5-8 and TRBJ2-1; 10 positions agree with TRBD1. Trimming cost V 0 bases and J 9 bases; bases outside gene matches: 9. There are 16 residues in the CDR3. Looked up from germline, CDR1 is SGHTS and CDR2 is YDEGEE. The CDR3 sequence is CASSLASGQGVGEQFF. CDR3 in DNA: TGTGCCAGCAGCTTGGCCTCAGGACAGGGGGTCGGTGAGCAGTTCTTC.

The chain couples TRBV3-1 (or the pseudogene TRBV3-2) to TRBJ2-7; D is perhaps TRBD2 (5 bases). The germline V and J ends were trimmed by 0 bases and 3 bases, with 12 bases remaining between them. From germline, CDR1 is LGHDT and CDR2 YNNKEL (reference sequence). This CDR3 region has 15 residues. The CDR3 bases are TGTGCCAGCAGCCAAGAGCCAGCGGTGAACTACGAGCAGTACTTC. This sequence encodes CASSQEPAVNYEQYF.

The chain combines TRBV4-1 with TRBJ1-1; D not certain. Per germline, CDR1 MGHRA and CDR2 YSYEKL. The CDR3 length is 13 residues. Trimming cost V 2 bases and J 5 bases, with 9 bases left between them. CDR3 sequence: CASSQQRDTEAFF. In nucleotides, the CDR3 is TGCGCCAGCAGCCAACAGAGGGATACTGAAGCTTTCTTT.

The gene calls are TRBV5-8 and TRBJ2-1; 7 bases match TRBD1. The trim removed 7 bases at V and 7 bases at J, leaving 2 bases unmatched. The V gene's germline CDR1 is SGHTS and CDR2 YDEGEE. The CDR3 extends over 11 amino acids. CDR3 amino acids: CASYRGNEQFF. The CDR3 nucleotides read TGTGCCAGCTACAGGGGTAATGAGCAGTTCTTC.

The chain recombines TRBV5-1 with TRBJ1-1; D gene ambiguous. This CDR3 spans 12 amino acids. Germline V gives CDR1 SGHRS, CDR2 YFSETQ. The V and J ends lost 5 bases and 1 base respectively, with 6 bases between them. CDR3 loop: CASRDRNTEAFF. The CDR3 bases are TGCGCCAGCAGAGATAGGAACACTGAAGCTTTCTTT.

This chain connects TRBV24-1 to TRBJ1-2, with a possible D match to TRBD1 (6 bases). CDR1 and CDR2 (germline): KGHDR, SFDVKD. This CDR3 has 12 amino acids. Trimming cost V 2 bases and J 6 bases, with 6 bases left between them. As DNA, the CDR3 is TGTGCCACCAGTGATTCAGGGGATGGCTACACCTTC. Its translation is CATSDSGDGYTF.

The chain links TRBV6-5 to TRBJ1-1; perhaps TRBD1 as D (6 bases). Trimming pared 2 bases from V and 4 bases from J, leaving 8 bases between. This CDR3 region has 13 residues. The V gene's germline CDR1 is MNHEY and CDR2 SVGAGI. CDR3 nucleotides: TGTGCCAGCAGTTACAGGGGGGTCACTGAAGCTTTCTTT. Protein: CASSYRGVTEAFF.

CDR3 protein: CASSKTPGSEQFF. The DNA of the CDR3 is TGTGCCAGCAGCAAAACGCCTGGAAGTGAGCAGTTCTTC. The genes are TRBV7-3 and TRBJ2-1, with D unclear. The CDR3 runs 13 residues. With 5 bases removed from V and 9 bases from J, the gap between germline ends came to 14 bases. Looked up from germline, CDR1 is SGHTA and CDR2 is FQGTGA.

The chain has TRBV18 and TRBJ2-7; D is perhaps TRBD2 (6 bases). Germline V gives CDR1 KGHSH, CDR2 LQKENI. CDR3 size: 14 residues. Trimming cost V 3 bases and J 4 bases, with 13 bases left between them. CDR3 in DNA: TGTGCCAGCTCACCGGGCGGGATCTTATACGAGCAGTACTTC. Protein: CASSPGGILYEQYF.

This chain links TRBV6-5 with TRBJ2-1; 11 bases fit TRBD1. Germline assignment: CDR1 MNHEY and CDR2 SVGAGI. This CDR3 region has 15 residues. Trimming cost V 2 bases and J 8 bases; bases outside gene matches: 5. The CDR3 reads CASSYRDRGKYEQFF. In DNA form, the CDR3 reads TGTGCCAGCAGTTACCGGGACAGGGGGAAGTATGAGCAGTTCTTC.

This sequence joins TRBV6-5 and TRBJ2-7; D remains unclear. CDR1 is MNHEY, CDR2 SVGAGI, per germline. V dropped 8 bases and J dropped 2 bases, with 19 bases sitting between them. This CDR3 has 15 amino acids. The CDR3 region is CASQWASTNPYEQYF. The CDR3 nucleotides read TGTGCCAGCCAGTGGGCCTCGACAAACCCCTACGAGCAGTACTTC.